This TCR beta chain was sequenced in a study of early T cells in non-severe SARS-CoV-2 infection (dated by TCRdb to about 2021). Concerning the study at large: Because TCR sequencing relied on bulk RNA taken from unsorted whole blood, pairing of alpha and beta chains was not possible. What the authors observed across the whole study: VDJdb matching was skewed toward anti-spike CD8 responses and likely underestimated virus-specific expansions by missing private and CD4 specificities.

Libraries were prepared through 5' RACE. TCRdb names NextSeq 500 as the instrument used. In the TCR library protocol, unique molecular identifiers were attached to individual cDNA molecules to correct for PCR bias and sequencing error. Both TCR alpha and beta chains were sequenced, and tight co-correlation was observed between alpha and beta sequence abundances in each sample. On the study's bioinformatics: V gene, J gene and CDR3 annotation of TCR sequences was performed with Decombinator V4. TCRs were defined as expanded if a significant change between any two time points was detected under a Poisson model with p below 0.0001. TCR abundances were normalised to the total number of TCRs sequenced per sample and expressed as counts per million. MAIT TCRs were defined by TRAV1-2 paired with TRAJ12, TRAJ20 or TRAJ33, and iNKT TCRs by TRAV10 paired with TRAJ18. VDJdb, accessed on 1 November 2021, was searched for TCRs annotated for CMV, EBV and SARS-CoV-2, and TCRs annotated for more than one antigen were excluded. Clones were called with MiXCR by TCRdb after fastp trimmed the public reads at Q25, and only in-frame beta chains were retained. Each CDR3 protein appears once, grouped with its most common genes and DNA. V and J calls and clone size were set by TCRdb, not the authors. Here the sample has tens of thousands of distinct CDR3 sequences; about 6.2% occur a single time. Jointly, the top ten make up roughly 6.9% of the sample.

The germline V gene provides CDR1 MDHEN and CDR2 SYDVKM. The CDR3 starts with the cysteine, ends with the phenylalanine, and has 14 residues. Just the 42-base CDR3 DNA is kept, in frame starting at base 1. V is cut by 4 bases and J by 6 bases, and the space between the germline ends is 16 bases. This clonotype was seen a handful of times. It lacks a known antigen. Per-base qualities were not stored, and no clone one base away is much larger. A case-control design nested within a healthcare worker cohort in London, UK, was used, with weekly nasopharyngeal swab PCR tests and blood sampling performed. Between 23 and 31 March 2020, the week of the UK lockdown, healthcare workers were enrolled and then followed up weekly for as long as 16 weeks.

The V and J segments used are TRBV28 and TRBJ2-7; TRBD1 might be the D gene, on 6 matching bases. The TCR comes from an adult who was a healthcare worker with PCR-confirmed SARS-CoV-2 infection or an uninfected control (not recorded which). Source: whole blood, taken at baseline. The DNA is TGTGCCAGCAGTTCCCCTGGCAGGGGAAGCGAGCAGTACTTC. It translates to CASSSPGRGSEQYF.